This T cell receptor beta chain was identified during a study of blood T cell repertoires in COVID-19. For the study at large: The analysed material was cDNA or gDNA that came from T cells, B-cell-depleted T cells, or PBMCs.

Sequencing was performed with immunoSEQ multiplex PCR; in TCRdb, only in-frame clones are kept and a portion is missing. The table lists 200,000 to 250,000 clones, 85% to 90% of them singletons. Per the germline V gene, CDR1 is MDHEN and CDR2 is SYDVKM. V lost 5 bases to trimming and J lost 3 bases, with 10 bases between them. The CDR3 sequence is 13 residues long. The receptor was derived from a man between 18 and 35 years old with active or convalescent COVID-19. The sample consisted of peripheral blood. The chain links TRBV28 to TRBJ1-1; D is possibly TRBD1 (6 bases). CDR3 nucleotides: TGTGCCAGCAGTCTAACAGGGTACACTGAAGCTTTCTTT. Amino acid sequence: CASSLTGYTEAFF.